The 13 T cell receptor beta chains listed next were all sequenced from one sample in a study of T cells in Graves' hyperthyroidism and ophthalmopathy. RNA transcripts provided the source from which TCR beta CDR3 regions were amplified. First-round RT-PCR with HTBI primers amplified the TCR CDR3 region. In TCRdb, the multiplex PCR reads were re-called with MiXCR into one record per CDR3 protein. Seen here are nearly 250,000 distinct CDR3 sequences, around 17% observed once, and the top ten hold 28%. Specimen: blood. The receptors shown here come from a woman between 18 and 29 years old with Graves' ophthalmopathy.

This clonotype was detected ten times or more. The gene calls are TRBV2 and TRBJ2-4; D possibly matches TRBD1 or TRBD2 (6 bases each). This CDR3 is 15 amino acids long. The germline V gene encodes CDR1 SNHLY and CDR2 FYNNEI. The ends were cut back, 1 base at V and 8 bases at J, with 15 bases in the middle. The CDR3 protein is CASSEVGAGRYIQYF. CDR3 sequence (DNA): TGTGCCAGCAGTGAAGTGGGGGCAGGGAGGTACATTCAGTACTTC.

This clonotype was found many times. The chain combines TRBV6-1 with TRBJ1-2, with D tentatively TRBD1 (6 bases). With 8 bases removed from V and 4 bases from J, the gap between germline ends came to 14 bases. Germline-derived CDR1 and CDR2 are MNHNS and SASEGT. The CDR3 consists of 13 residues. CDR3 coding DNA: TGTGCCAGCGGAATAGGGGGGGGCTATGGCTACACCTTC. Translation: CASGIGGGYGYTF.

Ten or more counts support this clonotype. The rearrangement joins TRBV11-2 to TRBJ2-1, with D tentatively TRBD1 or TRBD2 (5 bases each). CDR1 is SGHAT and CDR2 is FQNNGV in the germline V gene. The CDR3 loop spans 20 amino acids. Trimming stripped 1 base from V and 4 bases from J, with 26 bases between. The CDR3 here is CASSLGRPGVTGPPYNEQFF. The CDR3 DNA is TGTGCCAGCAGCTTAGGGCGTCCTGGGGTTACGGGGCCACCGTACAATGAGCAGTTCTTC.

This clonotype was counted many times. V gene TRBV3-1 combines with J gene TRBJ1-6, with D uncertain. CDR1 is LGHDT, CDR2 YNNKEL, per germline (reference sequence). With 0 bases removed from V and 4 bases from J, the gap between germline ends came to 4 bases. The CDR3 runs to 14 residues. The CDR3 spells CASSQDTYNSPLHF. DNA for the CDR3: TGTGCCAGCAGCCAAGACACGTATAATTCACCCCTCCACTTT.

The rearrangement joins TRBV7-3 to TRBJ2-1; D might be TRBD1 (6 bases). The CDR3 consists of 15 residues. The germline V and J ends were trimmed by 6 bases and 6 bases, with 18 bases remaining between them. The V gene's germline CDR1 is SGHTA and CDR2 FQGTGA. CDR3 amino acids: CASRFEEDSGNEQFF. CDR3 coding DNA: TGTGCCAGCAGGTTCGAGGAGGACAGCGGCAATGAGCAGTTCTTC.

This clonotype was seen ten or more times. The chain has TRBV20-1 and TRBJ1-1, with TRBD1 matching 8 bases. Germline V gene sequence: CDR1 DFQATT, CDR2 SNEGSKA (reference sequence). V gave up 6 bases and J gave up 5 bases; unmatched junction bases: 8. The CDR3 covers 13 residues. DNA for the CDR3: TGCAGTGCAACTGGGACAGGTGGGACTGAAGCTTTCTTT. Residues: CSATGTGGTEAFF.

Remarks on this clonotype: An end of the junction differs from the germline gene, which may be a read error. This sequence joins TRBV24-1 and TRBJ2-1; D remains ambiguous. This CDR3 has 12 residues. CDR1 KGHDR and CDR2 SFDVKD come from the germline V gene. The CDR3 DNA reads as TGTGTCACCAGTGATTTGGGCAATGAGCAGTTCTTC. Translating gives CVTSDLGNEQFF.

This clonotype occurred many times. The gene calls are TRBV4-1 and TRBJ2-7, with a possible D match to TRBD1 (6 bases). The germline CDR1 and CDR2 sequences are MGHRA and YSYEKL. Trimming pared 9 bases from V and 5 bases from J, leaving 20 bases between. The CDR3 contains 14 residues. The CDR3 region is CASSSPLTGNEQYF. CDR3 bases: TGCGCCAGTTCAAGCCCGCTAACAGGGAACGAGCAGTACTTC.

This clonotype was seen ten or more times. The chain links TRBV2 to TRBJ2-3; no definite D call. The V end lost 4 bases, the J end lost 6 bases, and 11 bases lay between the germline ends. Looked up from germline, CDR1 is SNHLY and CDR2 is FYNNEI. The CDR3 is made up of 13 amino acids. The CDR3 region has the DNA TGTGCCAGCAGTGCCCTTAAAATGGATACGCAGTATTTT. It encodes CASSALKMDTQYF. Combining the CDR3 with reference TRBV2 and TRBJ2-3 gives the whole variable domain EPEVTQTPSHQVTQMGQEVILRCVPISNHLYFYWYRQILGQKVEFLVSFYNNEISEKSEIFDDQFSVERPDGSNFTLKIRSTKLEDSAMYFCASSALKMDTQYFGPGTRLTVL.

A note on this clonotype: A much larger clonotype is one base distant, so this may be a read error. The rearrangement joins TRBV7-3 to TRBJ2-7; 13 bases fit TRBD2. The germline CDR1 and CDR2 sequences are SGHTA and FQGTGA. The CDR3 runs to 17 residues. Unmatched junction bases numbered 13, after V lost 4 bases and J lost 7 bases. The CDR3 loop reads CASSSGTSGISSWEQYF. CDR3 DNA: TGTGCCAGCAGCTCCGGGACTAGCGGGATATCTTCATGGGAGCAGTACTTC.

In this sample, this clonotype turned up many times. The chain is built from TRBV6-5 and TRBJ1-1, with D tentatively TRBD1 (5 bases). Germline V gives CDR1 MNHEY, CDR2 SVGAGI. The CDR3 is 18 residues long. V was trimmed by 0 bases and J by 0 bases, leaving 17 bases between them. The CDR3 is CASSYSFTGTSMNTEAFF. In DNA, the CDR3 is TGTGCCAGCAGTTACTCATTTACCGGGACCAGCATGAACACTGAAGCTTTCTTT.

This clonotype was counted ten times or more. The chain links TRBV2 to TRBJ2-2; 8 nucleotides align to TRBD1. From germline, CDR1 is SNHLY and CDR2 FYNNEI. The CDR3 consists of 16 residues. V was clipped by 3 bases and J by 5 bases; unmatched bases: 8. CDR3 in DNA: TGTGCCAGCAGTGATATATGGCAGGGGGCAACCGGGGAGCTGTTTTTT. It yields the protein CASSDIWQGATGELFF.

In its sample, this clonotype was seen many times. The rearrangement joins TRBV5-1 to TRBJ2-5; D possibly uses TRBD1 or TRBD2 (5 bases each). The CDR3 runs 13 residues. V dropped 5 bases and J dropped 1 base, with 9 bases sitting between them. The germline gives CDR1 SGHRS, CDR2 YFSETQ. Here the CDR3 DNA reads TGCGCCAGCAGTGGGGGACCCCAAGAGACCCAGTACTTC. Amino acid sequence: CASSGGPQETQYF.